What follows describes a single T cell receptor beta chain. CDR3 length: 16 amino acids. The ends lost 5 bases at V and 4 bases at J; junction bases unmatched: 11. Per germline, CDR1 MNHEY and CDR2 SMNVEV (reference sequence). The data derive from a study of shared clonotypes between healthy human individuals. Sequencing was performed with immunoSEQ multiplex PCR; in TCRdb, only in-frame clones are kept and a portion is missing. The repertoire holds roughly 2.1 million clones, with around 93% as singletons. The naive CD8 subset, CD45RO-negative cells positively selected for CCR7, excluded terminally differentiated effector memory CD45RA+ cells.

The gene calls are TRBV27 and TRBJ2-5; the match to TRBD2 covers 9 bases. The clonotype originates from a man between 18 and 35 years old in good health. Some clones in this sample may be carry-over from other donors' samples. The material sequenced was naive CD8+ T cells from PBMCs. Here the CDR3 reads CASSPLRAGGIETQYF. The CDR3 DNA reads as TGTGCCAGCAGTCCGTTGAGGGCGGGAGGGATAGAGACCCAGTACTTC.